Detailed here is one T cell receptor (beta chain). Its specificity is not known. The sample comes from a study of OX40 agonist ivuxolimab in advanced cancers. At the level of the study: The study reported partial responses in three patients: one hepatocellular carcinoma, two cutaneous melanoma. Study-level results: The mean number of expanded clones was higher in CD8+ T cells than in CD4+.

Germline loops: CDR1 SGHRS, CDR2 YFSETQ. The CDR3 extends over 15 amino acids. V lost 4 bases and J lost 10; bases outside the gene matches: 10. The method was immunoSEQ multiplex PCR; TCRdb's version includes in-frame clones alone and lacks a portion of them. Counted here are around 70,000 clones, under 95% occurring once; the ten biggest clones make up more than 0.85%. The chain uses TRBV5-1 and TRBJ2-1; 11 bases are a match to TRBD2. Sample: CD4+ or CD8+ T cells sorted from blood, taken in a trial of the OX40 agonist ivuxolimab. The sequence derives from an adult with an advanced solid tumor such as melanoma, head and neck, liver or kidney cancer. CDR3 sequence (DNA): TGCGCCAGCAGCCTCATAGCGGGAGGGCCGCGCGAGCAGTTCTTC. Translating gives CASSLIAGGPREQFF.